This T cell receptor (beta chain) was sequenced for a study of T cell repertoires in cytomegalovirus infection. Turning to the study itself: Recently identified HLA-C-restricted and well-studied HLA-B-restricted CMV epitopes were used. Based on public TCR beta signatures, there were indications of CMV infection and of a matching HLA type. General study points: Individuals carrying CMV plus the relevant HLA were identified by cumulative frequency of public TCR beta families. Predominance within the ex vivo response was attributable to HLA-C-restricted CMV-specific TCR beta clonotypes.

V was cut by 2 bases and J by 5 bases, with 13 bases left in between. Germline assignment: CDR1 MNHEY and CDR2 SMNVEV (reference sequence). This CDR3 is built from 14 residues. TCRdb reprocessed the reads with MiXCR, giving one entry per CDR3 protein. This sample has about a million distinct CDR3 sequences; approximately 30% occur once, and the top ten carry 13%. Concerning this clonotype itself: Its antigen is still unknown.

The sample was cultured CD8+ T cells from PBMCs, taken from culture after CMV antigen stimulation. This TCR derives from a human donor in good health (CMV status not recorded). Some clones in this sample may be carry-over from other donors' samples. The rearrangement links TRBV27 to TRBJ2-7; possible D gene TRBD2, 5 bases. The chain's CDR3 is CASSLNFGVDEQYF. In nucleotides, the CDR3 is TGTGCCAGCAGTTTAAATTTCGGGGTCGACGAGCAGTACTTC.